Listed below are T cell receptor beta chains from one sample, sequenced in a study of blood T cell repertoires in COVID-19. The data were produced by immunoSEQ multiplex PCR, yet TCRdb's version contains in-frame clones alone and is incomplete. The table includes approximately 190,000 clones, approximately 79% detected once. The sample consisted of peripheral blood. Receptors were obtained from a man aged 55-75 years with active or convalescent COVID-19. CDR3s include the opening cysteine and the closing phenylalanine or tryptophan. A D gene is named only where the DNA matches it firmly. Clone size is not always given. Where it is, it says once, few, many or a class for expanded clones.

cdr3_aa cdr3_nt d_call j_call clone_size v_call
CASSPPGTAYEQYF TGTGCCAGCTCACCACCCGGGACAGCCTACGAGCAGTACTTC TRBD1 TRBJ2-7 - TRBV18
CASSLRQGYNSPLHF TGTGCCAGCAGCTTGAGACAGGGTTATAATTCACCCCTCCACTTT TRBD1 TRBJ1-6 - TRBV7-8
CASSLIGGDTQYF TGTGCCAGCAGCTTAATCGGGGGGGATACGCAGTATTTT TRBD2 TRBJ2-3 - TRBV7-7
CASSYTQLTRGETQYF TGTGCCAGCAGTTACACCCAACTGACTAGGGGAGAGACCCAGTACTTC - TRBJ2-5 - TRBV6-2/TRBV6-3
CASSFSQGRETQYF TGCGCCAGCAGCTTTTCACAGGGACGGGAGACCCAGTACTTC - TRBJ2-5 - TRBV5-1
CSVDRGSTDTQYF TGCAGCGTTGACAGGGGGAGCACAGATACGCAGTATTTT TRBD1 TRBJ2-3 once TRBV29-1
CASSLQGPNTEAFF TGTGCCAGCAGTCTACAGGGCCCCAACACTGAAGCTTTCTTT - TRBJ1-1 - TRBV6-5
CASSFVRAPSGETQYF TGTGCCAGCAGCTTTGTCAGGGCGCCGAGTGGGGAGACCCAGTACTTC - TRBJ2-5 - TRBV5-4
CASSGGQIMNTEAFF TGTGCCAGCTCCGGTGGGCAAATCATGAACACTGAAGCTTTCTTT - TRBJ1-1 - TRBV11-2
CAARQTGDSYEQYF TGTGCCGCACGCCAGACAGGGGATTCCTACGAGCAGTACTTC TRBD1 TRBJ2-7 few TRBV10-3
CASKRIAGDGEQYF TGTGCCAGCAAGAGGATAGCGGGAGATGGCGAGCAGTACTTC TRBD2 TRBJ2-7 - TRBV2
CASGSSLSYSTDTQYF TGTGCCAGCGGGAGTTCATTGAGTTACTCCACAGATACGCAGTATTTT - TRBJ2-3 - TRBV2
CASSPSLAGGSDTQYF TGTGCCAGCTCACCAAGTCTAGCGGGAGGGTCAGATACGCAGTATTTT TRBD2 TRBJ2-3 - TRBV18
CASSPTGEQYF TGTGCCAGCTCACCTACCGGGGAGCAGTATTTT - TRBJ2-3 - TRBV18
CASSPTGRSGNTIYF TGTGCCAGCAGCCCCACAGGCCGCTCTGGAAACACCATATATTTT - TRBJ1-3 few TRBV5-6
CASSSGQTQETQYF TGTGCCAGCAGCTCTGGACAGACCCAAGAGACCCAGTACTTC - TRBJ2-5 - TRBV5-6
CATTRESSYEQYF TGTGCCACCACCAGGGAAAGCTCCTACGAGCAGTACTTC - TRBJ2-7 - TRBV5-4
CASSYRVAGDSEQFF TGTGCCAGCAGTTATCGAGTAGCGGGGGATAGTGAGCAGTTCTTC TRBD2 TRBJ2-1 - TRBV6-6
CASSLVAGDGDEQFF TGTGCCAGCAGCTTAGTAGCGGGAGATGGGGATGAGCAGTTCTTC TRBD2 TRBJ2-1 few TRBV5-6
CASRPRGFNYGYTF TGTGCCAGCAGGCCCAGGGGATTCAACTATGGCTACACCTTC - TRBJ1-2 - TRBV6-5
CATSRGTGVNQPQHF TGTGCCACCAGCAGAGGGACAGGAGTCAATCAGCCCCAGCATTTT TRBD1 TRBJ1-5 - TRBV15
CASSSTDRATDQPQHF TGTGCCAGCAGTTCGACCGACAGGGCAACCGATCAGCCCCAGCATTTT TRBD1 TRBJ1-5 - TRBV6-5
CASSLPGLDYGYTF TGTGCCAGCAGCTTACCGGGGTTGGACTATGGCTACACCTTC - TRBJ1-2 - TRBV7-9
CASSSWGDEQYF TGTGCCAGCAGCTCCTGGGGGGACGAGCAGTACTTC - TRBJ2-7 - TRBV7-2
CASRSGLGVWELFF TGTGCCAGCAGATCTGGGTTAGGAGTATGGGAGCTGTTTTTT - TRBJ2-2 - TRBV7-2
CASSLTAGTALYEQYF TGTGCCAGCAGTTTGACCGCCGGGACAGCATTATACGAGCAGTACTTC TRBD1 TRBJ2-7 - TRBV28
CASSPLIGGGTDTQYF TGTGCCAGCAGCCCACTAATTGGGGGGGGGACAGATACGCAGTATTTT TRBD2 TRBJ2-3 - TRBV11-2
CASSFRGQPQHF TGTGCCAGCAGCTTCAGGGGACAGCCCCAGCATTTT - TRBJ1-5 - TRBV6-5
CASSSRVGYGYTF TGTGCCAGCAGTTCGAGGGTTGGCTATGGCTACACCTTC - TRBJ1-2 - TRBV12-3/TRBV12-4
CASSKWRTGMVGANVLTF TGTGCCAGCAGCAAATGGAGGACAGGGATGGTTGGGGCCAACGTCCTGACTTTC - TRBJ2-6 - TRBV21-1
CASSGVWGNTIYF TGTGCCAGCAGCGGAGTGTGGGGAAACACCATATATTTT - TRBJ1-3 - TRBV11-1
CASSPRDSGYTEAFF TGTGCCAGCAGCCCCAGGGACAGCGGTTACACTGAAGCTTTCTTT TRBD1 TRBJ1-1 - TRBV11-1
CASSTGGKNIQYF TGTGCCAGCTCGACAGGGGGCAAAAACATTCAGTACTTC TRBD1 TRBJ2-4 few TRBV18
CASSQSPGGGGYEQYF TGCGCCAGCAGCCAGTCCCCCGGGGGCGGGGGCTACGAGCAGTACTTC - TRBJ2-7 - TRBV4-1
CASRPGQRTGELFF TGTGCCAGCAGGCCGGGACAGAGGACCGGGGAGCTGTTTTTT TRBD1 TRBJ2-2 once TRBV27
CASSPQGGAEQPQHF TGTGCCAGCTCACCGCAGGGGGGCGCAGAACAGCCCCAGCATTTT TRBD1 TRBJ1-5 few TRBV18
CASSQSGSAISSYEQYF TGCGCCAGCAGCCAATCGGGGTCAGCCATCAGCTCCTACGAGCAGTACTTC - TRBJ2-7 - TRBV4-1
CASSQNLAQRGYTF TGCGCCAGCAGCCAAAACCTAGCCCAACGTGGCTACACCTTC - TRBJ1-2 - TRBV4-1
CASSSPGNYGYTF TGTGCCAGCAGCTCCCCGGGGAACTATGGCTACACCTTC - TRBJ1-2 - TRBV5-4
CAISRSEDRGNEQFF TGTGCCATCAGCCGGAGTGAGGACAGGGGCAATGAGCAGTTCTTC TRBD1 TRBJ2-1 - TRBV10-3
CASSESSGGGEKLFF TGTGCCAGCAGTGAAAGTTCAGGGGGAGGTGAAAAACTGTTTTTT TRBD1 TRBJ1-4 few TRBV6-1
CASSPPSAGTNTGELFF TGTGCCAGCAGCCCCCCGAGCGCGGGAACGAACACCGGGGAGCTGTTTTTT - TRBJ2-2 - TRBV7-3
CASSGGGPDNLYGYTF TGTGCCAGTAGTGGGGGGGGACCGGACAACCTCTATGGCTACACCTTC - TRBJ1-2 - TRBV19
CASSWGGAGGDNEQFF TGTGCCAGCAGCTGGGGGGGGGCGGGAGGGGACAATGAGCAGTTCTTC TRBD2 TRBJ2-1 - TRBV5-4
CASSEIRGGDTGELFF TGCGCCAGCAGTGAAATCCGGGGGGGAGACACCGGGGAGCTGTTTTTT TRBD2 TRBJ2-2 - TRBV5-1
CASSVSGTSGNEQFF TGTGCCAGCAGCGTTTCCGGGACTAGCGGAAATGAGCAGTTCTTC TRBD2 TRBJ2-1 - TRBV9
CATSRDLGYEQYF TGTGCCACCAGCAGAGATCTCGGCTACGAGCAGTACTTC - TRBJ2-7 - TRBV15
CASSFDSSLYNEQFF TGTGCCAGCAGCTTTGACTCGTCCCTTTACAATGAGCAGTTCTTC - TRBJ2-1 - TRBV5-4
CSGQLAGGGNEQFF TGCAGCGGGCAACTAGCGGGAGGTGGCAATGAGCAGTTCTTC TRBD2 TRBJ2-1 - TRBV29-1
CATSDLRQGASGRAYDEQFF TGTGCCACCAGTGATTTGCGTCAGGGGGCTAGCGGGAGGGCATACGATGAGCAGTTCTTC TRBD2 TRBJ2-1 - TRBV24-1
CASSVPGFGANVLTF TGTGCCAGTAGTGTACCGGGGTTCGGGGCCAACGTCCTGACTTTC - TRBJ2-6 - TRBV19